Sequencing of this T cell receptor (beta chain) was carried out in a study of shared T cell receptors in the human thymus. Germline CDR1 reads LNHNV; CDR2 reads YYDKDF (reference sequence). V was cut by 3 bases and J by 3 bases, with 11 bases left in between. The CDR3 covers 14 residues. Profiling relied on immunoSEQ multiplex PCR, and the TCRdb table lists in-frame clones only, not all of them. In the table there are roughly 660,000 clones, over 75% of which are singletons. This same sample was also taken into another study, of human thymus T cells.

What was sequenced was thymocytes. The clonotype was recovered from a boy in the first two years of life with a congenital heart defect. J is TRBJ1-1 and V is TRBV15; D unclear. Here the CDR3 DNA reads TGTGCCACCAGCAGGGCGGAGGCGGACACTGAAGCTTTCTTT. Translating it yields CATSRAEADTEAFF.